The following is a T cell receptor beta chain sequence with its context. Germline CDR1 reads MNHEY; CDR2 reads SVGAGI. Trimming stripped 6 bases from V and 3 bases from J, with 8 bases between. The CDR3 spans 12 residues. These data come from a study of blood T cell repertoires in COVID-19. Whole-study context: In each case, the material was cDNA or gDNA derived from T cells, B-cell-depleted T cells, or PBMCs.

Some clones are missing from TCRdb's copy, which holds only in-frame ones; the method was immunoSEQ multiplex PCR. This table has fewer than 350,000 clones, approximately 89% appearing once. Recovered Cohort 3 donors showed two negative PCRs, clearance, or symptom resolution. Material for sequencing was PBMCs or T cells enriched from blood (not recorded which). V is TRBV6-5 and J is TRBJ1-2, with a tentative D call TRBD1 (5 bases). The TCR comes from a middle-aged woman who had recovered from COVID-19. CDR3: CASRTQDYGYTF. The CDR3 DNA reads TGTGCCAGCAGAACACAGGACTATGGCTACACCTTC.